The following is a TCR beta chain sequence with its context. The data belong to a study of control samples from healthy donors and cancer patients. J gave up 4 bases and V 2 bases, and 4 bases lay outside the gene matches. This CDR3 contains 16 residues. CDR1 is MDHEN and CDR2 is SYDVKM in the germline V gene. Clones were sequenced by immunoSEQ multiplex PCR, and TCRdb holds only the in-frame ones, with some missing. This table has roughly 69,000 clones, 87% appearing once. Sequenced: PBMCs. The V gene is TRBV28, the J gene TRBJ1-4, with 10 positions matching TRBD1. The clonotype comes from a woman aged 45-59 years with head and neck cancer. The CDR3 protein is CASSLVGTGVNEKLFF. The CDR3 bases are TGTGCCAGCAGTTTAGTTGGGACAGGGGTTAATGAAAAACTGTTTTTT.